This T cell receptor beta chain was found in a study of beta chain features in type 1 diabetes. Study-wide results and caveats: Comparison showed that naive, central memory and Treg TCRB repertoires appeared more similar among patients than among healthy donors. Among all four CD4+ subsets, Type 1 diabetes patients had TCRB CDR3s that were moderately but significantly shorter. The cDNA sequencing approach could over-represent high-TCR-expressing cells.

Comment on this clone: The target antigen is unknown.

The study reverse transcribed the entire isolated RNA, so it sequenced expressed TCRB transcripts. Profiling relied on immunoSEQ multiplex PCR, and the TCRdb table lists in-frame clones only, not all of them. The profile shows some 63,000 clones, just under 50% of them singletons. The CDR3 runs 14 residues. Germline-derived CDR1 and CDR2 are MNHEY and SVGAGI. Deletions cut 5 bases from V and 1 base from J, with 9 bases between. Sorted CD4+ subsets: naive, central memory, regulatory, stem cell-like memory (CD45RO/CCR7/CD25/CD127/CD95/CD27 panel). This chain connects TRBV6-5 to TRBJ2-4, with D perhaps TRBD1 (6 bases). What was sequenced was central memory CD4+ T cells from blood. This receptor was taken from a man aged 25-45 years with type 1 diabetes. The CDR3 loop is CASSGTGAKNIQYF. In DNA, the CDR3 is TGTGCCAGCAGTGGAACAGGGGCCAAAAACATTCAGTACTTC.